This T cell receptor (beta chain) is from a study of T cell changes during pregnancy in multiple sclerosis. Per germline, CDR1 LNHDA and CDR2 SQIVND (reference sequence). The CDR3 loop spans 18 amino acids. The trim removed 9 bases at V and 0 bases at J, leaving 13 bases unmatched. TCRdb's table, derived via immunoSEQ multiplex PCR, lists solely in-frame clones and lacks some. The sample includes 45,000 to 60,000 clones, 93% of them seen just once. This TCR derives from a female donor with multiple sclerosis, enrolled in a pregnancy study. The genes are TRBV19 and TRBJ2-1; the match to TRBD2 covers 11 bases. The sequenced sample was peripheral blood, obtained in the second trimester of pregnancy. DNA for the CDR3: TGTGCCAGCAGGCCCGGGACTAGCGGTTTGAGCTCCTACAATGAGCAGTTCTTC. It codes for CASRPGTSGLSSYNEQFF.